One sample yielded the 29 T cell receptor beta chains listed below, sequenced in a study of CD8 T cells in ankylosing spondylitis. TCRdb re-called the 5' RACE reads with MiXCR, one entry per CDR3 protein. The repertoire holds some 700,000 distinct CDR3 sequences, with about 20% as singletons. Their antigen targets remain unknown. General study points: A motif of 7 or 8 highly homologous TCR beta variants was seen as apparently characteristic of ankylosing spondylitis blood.

Input material: blood, either unsorted or a sorted T cell fraction (not recorded which). The receptors shown here come from a male donor with ankylosing spondylitis.

Only a few counts were recorded for this clonotype. V gene TRBV5-1 combines with J gene TRBJ2-7; D tentatively fits TRBD1 or TRBD2 (5 bases each). The V and J ends lost 0 bases and 0 bases respectively, with 10 bases between them. This CDR3 contains 15 residues. Germline V gene lookup returns CDR1 SGHRS and CDR2 YFSETQ. The DNA of the CDR3 is TGCGCCAGCAGCTTGGGAGGGGCGAACTCCTACGAGCAGTACTTC. It yields the protein CASSLGGANSYEQYF.

This clonotype has only a few counts. The V and J genes are TRBV15 and TRBJ1-2; D gene unclear. Germline values: CDR1 LNHNV, CDR2 YYDKDF (reference sequence). The CDR3 covers 16 residues. Trimming shortened V by 0 bases and J by 0 bases, and 11 bases separated the two germline ends. The CDR3 loop reads CATSRDPGNPNYGYTF. The CDR3 DNA reads as TGTGCCACCAGCAGAGATCCGGGGAACCCTAACTATGGCTACACCTTC.

This clonotype was found once. V gene TRBV7-9 combines with J gene TRBJ2-6, with a weak D call TRBD1 (6 bases). This CDR3 region has 16 residues. Trimming removed 6 bases from V and 4 bases from J, with 16 bases in between. Germline V gene sequence: CDR1 SEHNR, CDR2 FQNEAQ (reference sequence). For the CDR3, the DNA is TGTGCCAGCAGGCGATACACAGGGAGAGGGGCCAACGTCCTGACTTTC. This codes for CASRRYTGRGANVLTF.

The V call is TRBV6-2 or TRBV6-3, the J call TRBJ2-3; D unresolved. Trimming cost V 6 bases and J 8 bases, with 15 bases left between them. This CDR3 is 13 amino acids long. Germline CDR1 MNHEY, CDR2 SVGEGT. In DNA, the CDR3 is TGTGCCAGCAGCCGGCCCCGGCCCGGTACGCAGTATTTT. Protein: CASSRPRPGTQYF.

This clonotype was counted only a few times. The chain is built from TRBV7-8 and TRBJ2-7, with TRBD2 identical over 8 bases. Per germline, CDR1 SGHVS and CDR2 FQNEAQ. V was pared by 1 base and J by 3 bases, with 17 bases of the junction left unmatched. CDR3 length: 19 amino acids. As DNA, the CDR3 is TGTGCCAGCAGCTTAGGTGCTGGGACGGGTAGAGGGACTAGCTACGAGCAGTACTTC. Protein sequence: CASSLGAGTGRGTSYEQYF.

V gene TRBV4-1 combines with J gene TRBJ1-3; no reliable D call. Trimming removed 0 bases from V and 8 bases from J, with 14 bases in between. The CDR3 is 15 residues long. Germline CDR1 is MGHRA and CDR2 is YSYEKL. The CDR3 DNA reads TGCGCCAGCAGCCAAGATAGCGGTTCCCTCTACACCATATATTTT. Amino acid sequence: CASSQDSGSLYTIYF.

The chain links TRBV5-1 to TRBJ2-1, with D unclear. Germline lookup yields CDR1 SGHRS and CDR2 YFSETQ. The CDR3 runs 15 residues. The V and J ends lost 0 bases and 4 bases respectively, with 11 bases between them. The CDR3 nucleotides read TGCGCCAGCAGCTTGGATGAGCAAATATACAATGAGCAGTTCTTC. Protein sequence: CASSLDEQIYNEQFF.

The rearrangement links TRBV9 to TRBJ2-7; 10 positions match TRBD1. V lost 4 bases, J lost 4 bases, and 8 bases stayed unmatched. CDR1 and CDR2 from the germline V gene are SGDLS and YYNGEE. The CDR3 totals 15 residues. CDR3 bases: TGTGCCAGCAGCCGACAATGGGGACAGGGGTACGAGCAGTACTTC. Its translation is CASSRQWGQGYEQYF.

This rearrangement joins TRBV5-5 to TRBJ1-2; weak D call: TRBD1 (6 bases). This CDR3 spans 13 amino acids. In germline, CDR1 is SGHKS, CDR2 YYEKEE (reference sequence). Trimming removed 5 bases at V and 2 bases at J, with 10 bases between. The CDR3: CASSHGTNYGYTF. The DNA for the CDR3 is TGTGCCAGCAGTCACGGGACAAACTATGGCTACACCTTC.

This sequence joins TRBV7-2 and TRBJ2-7; 11 bases align to TRBD2. Germline CDR1 is SGHTA and CDR2 is FQGNSA. The ends lost 1 base at V and 7 bases at J; junction bases unmatched: 6. This CDR3 spans 15 amino acids. The CDR3, as DNA: TGTGCCAGCAGCTTAGAACTAGCGGGAGTTAGGGAGCAGTACTTC. Translating gives CASSLELAGVREQYF.

This clonotype was found a few times. The chain combines TRBV6-2 or TRBV6-3 with TRBJ2-5; TRBD1 matches at 7 bases. Germline CDR1 and CDR2: MNHEY and SVGEGT. Germline trimming cut 2 bases from V and 5 bases from J; bases unmatched to any gene: 8. The CDR3 extends over 15 amino acids. CDR3 in amino acids: CASSYPTGQRETQYF. The CDR3 DNA is TGTGCCAGCAGTTACCCGACGGGACAGCGGGAGACCCAGTACTTC.

Many counts were recorded for this clonotype. The chain has TRBV5-6 and TRBJ2-3, with 9 bases fitting TRBD2. The J segment lost 3 bases and the V segment lost 1 base, leaving 6 bases of the junction unmatched. The germline V gene has CDR1 SGHDT and CDR2 YYEEEE. This CDR3 comprises 16 residues. The CDR3 DNA sequence: TGTGCCAGCAGCTTGTGGGCGCTAGCGGGGACAGATACGCAGTATTTT. Translated, it gives CASSLWALAGTDTQYF. The full variable domain, completed using reference TRBV5-6 and TRBJ2-3, is DAGVTQSPTHLIKTRGQQVTLRCSPKSGHDTVSWYQQALGQGPQFIFQYYEEEERQRGNFPDRFSGHQFPNYSSELNVNALLLGDSALYLCASSLWALAGTDTQYFGPGTRLTVL.

The chain is built from TRBV9 and TRBJ1-1; D unresolved. The CDR3 contains 13 residues. V lost 4 bases, J lost 1 base, and 8 bases lay in between. The germline V gene encodes CDR1 SGDLS and CDR2 YYNGEE. CDR3 sequence (DNA): TGTGCCAGCAGCCCTTACAAGAACACTGAAGCTTTCTTT. Protein product: CASSPYKNTEAFF.

The rearrangement uses TRBV5-1 and TRBJ2-5; D possibly corresponds to TRBD2 (6 bases). The germline V gene has CDR1 SGHRS and CDR2 YFSETQ. The CDR3 sequence is 13 residues long. Between the trimmed V and J ends, which lost 4 bases and 0 bases, there was a span of 7 bases. CDR3: CASSRGNQETQYF. For the CDR3, the DNA is TGCGCCAGCAGCCGCGGGAACCAAGAGACCCAGTACTTC.

In its sample, this clonotype was seen once. This chain uses TRBV18 with TRBJ1-1, with D possibly matching TRBD1 (5 bases). CDR1 is KGHSH, CDR2 LQKENI, per germline. Trimming removed 1 base at V and 8 bases at J, with 17 bases between. This CDR3 comprises 15 residues. DNA of the CDR3: TGTGCCAGCTCACCACTTCTTGACAGCCGTCACGAAGCTTTCTTT. Encoded protein: CASSPLLDSRHEAFF.

V usage is TRBV5-1 and J usage is TRBJ2-3; D is possibly TRBD2 (7 bases). CDR1 is SGHRS and CDR2 is YFSETQ in the germline V gene. This CDR3 is 18 amino acids long. Trimming removed 0 bases at V and 1 base at J, with 18 bases between. The CDR3: CASSLAGGRGRGTDTQYF. The CDR3 DNA is TGCGCCAGCAGCTTGGCGGGGGGCCGGGGGAGAGGCACAGATACGCAGTATTTT.

This clonotype was counted a few times. The chain is built from TRBV6-1 and TRBJ2-2; D not certain. With 5 bases removed from V and 1 base from J, the gap between germline ends came to 14 bases. This CDR3 has 16 amino acids. Looked up from germline, CDR1 is MNHNS and CDR2 is SASEGT. DNA for the CDR3: TGTGCCAGCAGTCCCATCCATGCAGGGAACACCGGGGAGCTGTTTTTT. It encodes CASSPIHAGNTGELFF.

The sample holds a few counts of this clonotype. The CDR3 bases are TGTGCCAGCAGCGTGGACTCCTTGAGCTCCTATAATTCACCCCTCCACTTT. Translated, it gives CASSVDSLSSYNSPLHF. The V and J genes are TRBV6-2 or TRBV6-3 and TRBJ1-6; unclear D gene. V was shortened by 6 bases and J by 0 bases, with 15 bases between the two germline ends. The CDR3 has 17 residues. The germline gives CDR1 MNHEY, CDR2 SVGEGT.

The V and J genes are TRBV10-3 and TRBJ2-3; D uncertain. Germline V gives CDR1 ENHRY, CDR2 SYGVKD. This CDR3 comprises 18 residues. V was trimmed by 3 bases and J by 6 bases, leaving 25 bases between them. The CDR3: CAISDDYEVDLGDDTQYF. The CDR3 DNA reads TGTGCCATCAGTGATGATTATGAGGTCGACCTTGGGGATGATACGCAGTATTTT.

This rearrangement joins TRBV7-6 to TRBJ2-7, with D unclear. The CDR3 runs 14 residues. Trimming took 0 bases from V and 3 from J, leaving 9 bases between them. Germline V CDR1 and CDR2: SGHVS, FNYEAQ. CDR3 loop: CASSLAPVNYEQYF. The CDR3 DNA reads TGTGCCAGCAGCTTAGCGCCCGTTAACTACGAGCAGTACTTC. Based on the CDR3 plus reference TRBV7-6 and TRBJ2-7, the full variable domain is GAGVSQSPRYKVTKRGQDVALRCDPISGHVSLYWYRQALGQGPEFLTYFNYEAQQDKSGLPNDRFSAERPEGSISTLTIQRTEQRDSAMYRCASSLAPVNYEQYFGPGTRLTVT.

This clonotype was seen a handful of times. CDR3 nucleotide sequence: TGCGCCAGCAGCCAGAACGCAGACCCGTACAATGAGCAGTTCTTC. This sequence encodes CASSQNADPYNEQFF. This chain uses TRBV5-1 with TRBJ2-1; D not resolved. This CDR3 is built from 15 residues. Germline CDR1 is SGHRS and CDR2 is YFSETQ. The V gene lost 4 bases and the J gene lost 4 bases, with 15 bases spanning the gap.

As regards this clonotype: This may stem from a read error, because a much larger clone lies one nucleotide away. The chain combines TRBV6-6 with TRBJ2-6; D gene unclear. Deletions cut 7 bases from V and 1 base from J, with 2 bases between. The germline V gene has CDR1 MNHNY and CDR2 SVGAGI (reference sequence). This CDR3 spans 12 amino acids. The CDR3 nucleotides read TGTGCCAGCACATCTGGGGCCAACGTCCTGACTTTC. It yields the protein CASTSGANVLTF.

This clonotype was detected only a few times. The chain combines TRBV4-1 with TRBJ2-2; no firm D call. The CDR3 spans 15 residues. CDR1 is MGHRA, CDR2 YSYEKL, per germline. V lost 1 base and J lost 4, with 10 bases in between. The CDR3 DNA is TGCGCCAGCAGCCAAGTGACAAGGGCCACCGGGGAGCTGTTTTTT. Translating gives CASSQVTRATGELFF.

This clonotype has ten or more counts. V and J are TRBV12-3 or TRBV12-4 and TRBJ1-2; D might be TRBD1 (5 bases). The V end lost 6 bases, the J end lost 4 bases, and 15 bases lay between the germline ends. The length of the CDR3 is 14 residues. CDR3 loop: CASSLGGGAYGYTF. For the CDR3, the DNA is TGTGCCAGCAGCCTTGGGGGAGGGGCCTATGGCTACACCTTC.

The rearrangement uses TRBV5-1 and TRBJ2-5, with a possible D match to TRBD1 (6 bases). The germline CDR1 and CDR2 sequences are SGHRS and YFSETQ. The V gene lost 5 bases and the J gene lost 1 base, with 12 bases spanning the gap. The CDR3 is made up of 14 amino acids. The DNA for the CDR3 is TGCGCCAGCAGGCCGGGACACTCCCAAGAGACCCAGTACTTC. Amino acid sequence: CASRPGHSQETQYF.

The chain carries TRBV24-1 and TRBJ1-5; D possibly corresponds to TRBD1 (5 bases). The ends were cut back, 6 bases at V and 2 bases at J, with 10 bases in the middle. Germline V gene data show CDR1 as KGHDR and CDR2 as SFDVKD. The CDR3 has 14 residues. CDR3 sequence: CATSSGEGNQPQHF. CDR3 in DNA: TGTGCCACCAGTTCGGGGGAAGGCAATCAGCCCCAGCATTTT.

This clonotype has just a few counts. V and J are TRBV10-3 and TRBJ1-1, with unresolved D. This CDR3 comprises 12 residues. The V gene lost 8 bases and the J gene lost 5 bases, with 12 bases spanning the gap. In germline, CDR1 is ENHRY, CDR2 SYGVKD. CDR3 loop: CAIGPTRTEAFF. In nucleotides, the CDR3 is TGTGCCATCGGACCCACGCGGACTGAAGCTTTCTTT.

This clonotype has only a few counts. The limits of the CDR3 on the DNA are not certain, so only TCRdb's listed CDR3 is given. The CDR3 sequence: CASSLVSGQAPGANVLTF. The chain joins TRBV7-3 to TRBJ2-6; the DNA was not compared with TRBD1, the D call given in the table. The CDR3 length is 18 residues, termini included. The germline CDR1 and CDR2 sequences are SGHTA and FQGTGA.

This chain joins TRBV3-1 and TRBJ1-1; D is unclear. Germline assignment: CDR1 LGHDT and CDR2 YNNKEL (reference sequence). V gave up 1 base and J gave up 0 bases, with 9 bases separating them. This CDR3 contains 15 residues. CDR3 in DNA: TGTGCCAGCAGCCAAGGTTCGGCGGTGAACACTGAAGCTTTCTTT. Residues: CASSQGSAVNTEAFF.